These T cell receptor beta chains were read from a single sample in a study of blood T cell repertoires in COVID-19. Clones were sequenced by immunoSEQ multiplex PCR, and TCRdb holds only the in-frame ones, with some missing. The profile shows roughly 230,000 clones, 75% to 90% of them singletons. Specimen: peripheral blood. The receptors originated from a woman aged 40 to 50 who had recovered from COVID-19. CDR3s include the opening cysteine and the closing phenylalanine or tryptophan. The order of the fields is clone size, V gene, J gene, D gene, CDR3 protein, CDR3 DNA. A D gene is named only where the DNA matches it firmly. Clone size, where shown, is once, few, many, or a class for clones that have expanded.

>-|TRBV6-5|TRBJ1-1|-
CASSYSQGTSTEAFF
TGTGCCAGCAGTTACTCTCAGGGAACGAGCACTGAAGCTTTCTTT
>-|TRBV7-2|TRBJ1-1|TRBD1
CASSFTGVSGTEAFF
TGTGCCAGCAGCTTCACAGGGGTGTCGGGCACTGAAGCTTTCTTT
>-|TRBV20-1|TRBJ1-4|-
CSASEDFSTNEKLFF
TGCAGTGCTAGTGAGGACTTCTCAACTAATGAAAAACTGTTTTTT
>-|TRBV28|TRBJ1-5|-
CASSLGGGFTNQPQHF
TGTGCCAGCAGTTTGGGAGGGGGGTTTACCAATCAGCCCCAGCATTTT
>-|TRBV3-1/TRBV3-2|TRBJ1-5|-
CASSRKNYYRVQSNQPQHF
TGTGCCAGCAGCCGAAAAAACTATTACAGGGTCCAAAGCAATCAGCCCCAGCATTTT
>once|TRBV5-4|TRBJ2-2|-
CASRSQDTGRTGELFF
TGTGCCAGCAGGTCCCAGGACACCGGGCGGACCGGGGAGCTGTTTTTT
>few|TRBV29-1|TRBJ2-1|-
CSVDSSGIYNEQFF
TGCAGCGTTGATAGTAGCGGTATCTACAATGAGCAGTTCTTC
>-|TRBV5-8|TRBJ1-2|-
CASSRTEQYYGYTF
TGTGCCAGCAGCCGGACAGAACAGTACTATGGCTACACCTTC
>-|TRBV10-3|TRBJ1-5|-
CAISESSWAGNQPQHF
TGTGCCATCAGTGAGTCCTCCTGGGCAGGCAATCAGCCCCAGCATTTT
>-|TRBV9|TRBJ2-1|-
CASSVVQGGDNEQFF
TGTGCCAGCAGCGTAGTTCAGGGTGGGGATAATGAGCAGTTCTTC
>-|TRBV19|TRBJ1-1|-
CASSIEALDTEAFF
TGTGCCAGTAGTATTGAGGCGTTGGACACTGAAGCTTTCTTT
>-|TRBV30|TRBJ2-1|TRBD2
CAWSKTSGRSNEQFF
TGTGCCTGGAGTAAAACTAGCGGGAGGAGCAATGAGCAGTTCTTC
>-|TRBV7-3|TRBJ2-6|-
CASSKPRGTSSGANVLTF
TGTGCCAGCAGCAAACCCCGCGGGACTTCCTCTGGGGCCAACGTCCTGACTTTC
>-|TRBV15|TRBJ1-5|-
CATDGGQGLLGNQPQHF
TGTGCCACCGACGGCGGGCAGGGACTCCTTGGGAATCAGCCCCAGCATTTT
>-|TRBV6-5|TRBJ1-2|TRBD1
CASHRGINGYTF
TGTGCCAGCCACAGGGGGATTAATGGCTACACCTTC
>few|TRBV5-1|TRBJ2-1|TRBD2
CASSLVAGANNEQFF
TGCGCCAGCAGCTTGGTAGCGGGAGCTAACAATGAGCAGTTCTTC
>-|TRBV11-2|TRBJ2-1|TRBD2
CASSRPGTSGDNHEQFF
TGTGCCAGCAGCCGCCCCGGCACTAGCGGGGATAATCATGAGCAGTTCTTC
>-|TRBV5-1|TRBJ1-3|TRBD1
CASSLAGQGYGNTIYF
TGCGCCAGCAGCTTGGCGGGACAGGGTTACGGAAACACCATATATTTT
>-|TRBV29-1|TRBJ2-1|-
CSVPRGHNYNEQFF
TGCAGCGTTCCAAGGGGTCACAACTACAATGAGCAGTTCTTC
>-|TRBV4-2|TRBJ2-3|-
CASSQGTVSTDTQYF
TGTGCCAGCAGCCAAGGGACAGTGAGCACAGATACGCAGTATTTT
>-|TRBV28|TRBJ1-2|-
CASTPREYGYTF
TGTGCCAGCACCCCCCGAGAATATGGCTACACCTTC
>-|TRBV5-1|TRBJ1-3|-
CASSPEGNTIYF
TGCGCCAGCAGCCCGGAGGGAAACACCATATATTTT
>-|TRBV11-3|TRBJ2-5|TRBD2
CASSKGGLVTQYF
TGTGCCAGCAGCAAAGGGGGACTAGTAACTCAGTACTTC
>-|TRBV5-1|TRBJ1-3|-
CASSLFGAQNSGNTIYF
TGCGCCAGCAGCTTGTTTGGAGCGCAAAACTCTGGAAACACCATATATTTT
>-|TRBV13|TRBJ2-1|TRBD2
CASSQEVAGGMSSYNEQFF
TGTGCCAGCAGCCAGGAGGTGGCGGGAGGAATGAGCTCCTACAATGAGCAGTTCTTC
>-|TRBV10-3|TRBJ2-7|TRBD1
CAIRPGQGVNEQYF
TGTGCCATCCGGCCGGGACAGGGTGTAAACGAGCAGTACTTC
>-|TRBV11-2|TRBJ1-3|TRBD1
CASSQKPGQGYHGNTIYF
TGTGCCAGCAGCCAAAAACCGGGACAGGGTTATCATGGAAACACCATATATTTT
>-|TRBV7-2|TRBJ1-2|TRBD1
CASSLGQGYDYTF
TGTGCCAGCAGCTTGGGACAGGGGTATGACTACACCTTC
>-|TRBV7-9|TRBJ2-5|-
CASGRREETQYF
TGTGCCAGCGGTAGGCGGGAAGAGACCCAGTACTTC
>-|TRBV5-5|TRBJ2-1|TRBD1
CASSFRTGGENEQFF
TGTGCCAGCAGCTTCAGGACAGGGGGCGAAAATGAGCAGTTCTTC
>-|TRBV5-6|TRBJ1-5|-
CASSLGAGVSNQPQHF
TGTGCCAGCAGCTTGGGGGCAGGGGTTAGCAATCAGCCCCAGCATTTT
>-|TRBV12-5|TRBJ1-2|TRBD1
CASGLPTGGYYGYTF
TGTGCTAGTGGTTTGCCGACAGGGGGCTACTATGGCTACACCTTC
>-|TRBV28|TRBJ2-2|TRBD2
CASSPTSGGAGTGELFF
TGTGCCAGCAGTCCCACGAGCGGGGGGGCCGGCACCGGGGAGCTGTTTTTT
>-|TRBV9|TRBJ1-4|TRBD1
CASSGRDSSATNEKLFF
TGTGCCAGCAGCGGCCGGGACAGCAGTGCAACTAATGAAAAACTGTTTTTT
>-|TRBV10-1|TRBJ2-7|TRBD1
CASRTGGYEQYF
TGCGCCAGCAGGACAGGGGGCTACGAGCAGTACTTC
>-|TRBV19|TRBJ1-2|-
CASSIVGGIGYGYTF
TGTGCCAGTAGTATAGTCGGGGGGATCGGCTATGGCTACACCTTC
>-|TRBV18|TRBJ1-4|-
CASSPPGGTEKLFF
TGTGCCAGCTCCCCGCCGGGGGGGACGGAAAAACTGTTTTTT
>few|TRBV11-2|TRBJ1-3|-
CASRRLAGNTIYF
TGTGCCAGCAGAAGACTAGCTGGAAACACCATATATTTT
>-|TRBV7-2|TRBJ1-6|-
CASSSQGRPYNSPLHF
TGTGCCAGCAGCTCCCAGGGGCGCCCTTATAATTCACCCCTCCACTTT
>-|TRBV6-5|TRBJ2-5|TRBD1
CASTPSGDRAETQYF
TGTGCCAGCACTCCTTCGGGGGACAGGGCAGAGACCCAGTACTTC